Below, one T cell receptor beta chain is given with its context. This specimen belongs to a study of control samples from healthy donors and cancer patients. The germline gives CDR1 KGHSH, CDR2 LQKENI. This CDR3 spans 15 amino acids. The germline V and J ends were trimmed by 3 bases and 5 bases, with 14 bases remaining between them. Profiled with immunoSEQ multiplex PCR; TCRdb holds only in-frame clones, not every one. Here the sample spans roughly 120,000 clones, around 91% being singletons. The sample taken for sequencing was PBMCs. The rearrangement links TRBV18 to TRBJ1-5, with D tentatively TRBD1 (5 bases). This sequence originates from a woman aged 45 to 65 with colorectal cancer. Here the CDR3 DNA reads TGTGCCAGCTCACCCCCGGGGGGTGAGCATCAGCCCCAGCATTTT. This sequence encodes CASSPPGGEHQPQHF.